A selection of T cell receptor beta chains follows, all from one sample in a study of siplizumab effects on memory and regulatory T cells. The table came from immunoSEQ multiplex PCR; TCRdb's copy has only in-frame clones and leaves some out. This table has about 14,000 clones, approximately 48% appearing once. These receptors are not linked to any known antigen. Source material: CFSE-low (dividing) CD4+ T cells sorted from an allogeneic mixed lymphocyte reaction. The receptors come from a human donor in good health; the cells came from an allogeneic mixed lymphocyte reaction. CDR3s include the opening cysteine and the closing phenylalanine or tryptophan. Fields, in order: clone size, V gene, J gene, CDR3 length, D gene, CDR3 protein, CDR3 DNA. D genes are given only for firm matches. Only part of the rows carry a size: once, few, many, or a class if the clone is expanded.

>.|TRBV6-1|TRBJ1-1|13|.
CASSAQSNTEAFF
TGTGCCAGCAGTGCTCAATCGAACACTGAAGCTTTCTTT
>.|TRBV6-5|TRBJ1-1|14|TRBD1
CASGGQGRGTEAFF
TGTGCCAGCGGGGGACAGGGCAGGGGCACTGAAGCTTTCTTT
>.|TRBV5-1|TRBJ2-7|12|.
CASSPWGYEQYF
TGCGCCAGCAGCCCGTGGGGCTACGAGCAGTACTTC
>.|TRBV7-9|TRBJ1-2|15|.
CASSLGGRPNYGYTF
TGTGCCAGCAGCTTAGGGGGCAGGCCAAACTATGGCTACACCTTC
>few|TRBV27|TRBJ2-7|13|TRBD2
CASSLAGGYEQYF
TGTGCCAGCAGCTTAGCGGGAGGCTACGAGCAGTACTTC
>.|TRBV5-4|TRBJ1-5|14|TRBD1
CASSLDRGKQPQHF
TGTGCCAGCAGCTTAGACAGGGGGAAACAGCCCCAGCATTTT
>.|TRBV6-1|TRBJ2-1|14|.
CASSEIRGRGEQFF
TGTGCCAGCAGTGAAATCCGGGGGAGAGGTGAGCAGTTCTTC
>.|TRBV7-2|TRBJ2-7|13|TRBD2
CASSFQRGTEQYF
TGTGCCAGCAGCTTCCAGCGGGGGACCGAGCAGTACTTC
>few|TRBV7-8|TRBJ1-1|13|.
CASSLSPYTEAFF
TGTGCCAGCAGCTTATCTCCATACACTGAAGCTTTCTTT
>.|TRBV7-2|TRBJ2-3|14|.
CASSLSRASDTQYF
TGTGCCAGCAGCTTGTCCCGGGCCTCAGATACGCAGTATTTT
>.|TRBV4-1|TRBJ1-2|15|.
CASSQVSGNYYGYTF
TGCGCCAGCAGCCAAGTTTCAGGGAACTACTATGGCTACACCTTC
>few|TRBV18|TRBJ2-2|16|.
CASSPQQGELTGELFF
TGTGCCAGCTCACCGCAACAGGGAGAATTAACCGGGGAGCTGTTTTTT
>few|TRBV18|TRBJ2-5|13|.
CASSGAAQETQYF
TGTGCCAGCTCGGGGGCAGCCCAAGAGACCCAGTACTTC
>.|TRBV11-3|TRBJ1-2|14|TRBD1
CASSPPGTGFGYTF
TGTGCCAGCAGCCCCCCCGGGACAGGGTTTGGCTACACCTTC
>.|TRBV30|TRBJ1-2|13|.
CAWNTQAFGGYTF
TGTGCCTGGAATACCCAGGCTTTTGGTGGCTACACCTTC
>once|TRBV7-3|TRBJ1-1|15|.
CASSLSGTTNTEAFF
TGTGCCAGCAGCTTATCCGGGACAACGAACACTGAAGCTTTCTTT
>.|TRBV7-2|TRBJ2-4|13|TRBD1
CASSRTGVNIQYF
TGTGCCAGCAGCCGGACAGGGGTAAACATTCAGTACTTC
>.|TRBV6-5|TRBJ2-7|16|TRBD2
CASSYYGLAGGYEQYF
TGTGCCAGCAGTTACTACGGGCTAGCGGGAGGGTACGAGCAGTACTTC
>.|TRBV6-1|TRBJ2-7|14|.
CASTNPGLSYEQYF
TGTGCCAGCACCAACCCGGGTCTATCCTACGAGCAGTACTTC
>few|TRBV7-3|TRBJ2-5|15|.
CASSSRGSSSETQYF
TGTGCCAGCAGCTCAAGGGGAAGCAGCTCGGAGACCCAGTACTTC
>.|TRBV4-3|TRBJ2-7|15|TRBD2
CASSPAIGGRYEQYF
TGCGCCAGCAGCCCTGCAATCGGCGGGAGATACGAGCAGTACTTC
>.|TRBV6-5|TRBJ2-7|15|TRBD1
CASSLPGTGSYEQYF
TGTGCCAGCAGTTTACCCGGGACAGGGTCCTACGAGCAGTACTTC
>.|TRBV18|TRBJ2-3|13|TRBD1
CASSGTGVDTQYF
TGTGCCAGCTCCGGGACAGGAGTGGATACGCAGTATTTT
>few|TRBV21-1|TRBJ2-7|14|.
CASSTSDRPYEQYF
TGTGCCAGCAGCACCTCGGACCGACCCTACGAGCAGTACTTC
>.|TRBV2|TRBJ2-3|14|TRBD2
CASRANGLAVAQYF
TGTGCCAGCAGAGCAAACGGACTAGCAGTGGCGCAGTATTTT
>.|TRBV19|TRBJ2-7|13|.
CASSKTTSYEQYF
TGTGCCAGTAGTAAGACCACCTCCTACGAGCAGTACTTC
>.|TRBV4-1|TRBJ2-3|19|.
CASSQDPAAGQSSTDTQYF
TGCGCCAGCAGCCAAGATCCCGCCGCTGGACAATCTAGCACAGATACGCAGTATTTT
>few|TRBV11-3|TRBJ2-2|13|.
CASSVGAAGELFF
TGTGCCAGCAGTGTGGGGGCGGCCGGGGAGCTGTTTTTT
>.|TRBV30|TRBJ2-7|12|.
CVWSVTRYEQYF
TGTGTCTGGAGTGTAACGCGCTACGAGCAGTACTTC
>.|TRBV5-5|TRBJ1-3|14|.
CASSRRSSGNTIYF
TGTGCCAGCAGTAGGAGATCATCAGGAAACACCATATATTTT
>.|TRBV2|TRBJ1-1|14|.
CASSARQVNTEAFF
TGTGCCAGCAGTGCCCGGCAAGTGAACACTGAAGCTTTCTTT
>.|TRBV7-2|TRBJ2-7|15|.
CASSSRGGGVYEQYF
TGTGCCAGCAGCTCAAGAGGGGGCGGGGTCTACGAGCAGTACTTC
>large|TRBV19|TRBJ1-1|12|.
CASRHFNTEAFF
TGTGCCAGTAGACACTTCAACACTGAAGCTTTCTTT
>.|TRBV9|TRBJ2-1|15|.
CASSVEAPIPNEQFF
TGTGCCAGCAGCGTAGAAGCACCTATCCCCAATGAGCAGTTCTTC
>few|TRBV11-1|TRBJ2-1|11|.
CASSLRNEQFF
TGTGCCAGCAGCTTAAGGAATGAGCAGTTCTTC
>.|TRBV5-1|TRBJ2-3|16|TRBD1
CASRAGTASSTDTQYF
TGCGCCAGCAGGGCCGGGACAGCGAGTAGCACAGATACGCAGTATTTT
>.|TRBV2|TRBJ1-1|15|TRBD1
CASRLQGVKDTEAFF
TGTGCCAGCAGATTACAGGGGGTAAAGGACACTGAAGCTTTCTTT
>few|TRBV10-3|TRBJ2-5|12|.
CAISVQGGDQYF
TGTGCCATCAGCGTGCAGGGTGGAGACCAGTACTTC
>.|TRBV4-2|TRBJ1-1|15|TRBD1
CASSPGQGAWTEAFF
TGTGCCAGCAGCCCGGGACAGGGGGCGTGGACTGAAGCTTTCTTT
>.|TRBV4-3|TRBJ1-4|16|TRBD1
CASSQELTGANEKLFF
TGCGCCAGCAGCCAAGAATTGACAGGGGCGAATGAAAAACTGTTTTTT
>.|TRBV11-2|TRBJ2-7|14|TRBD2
CASSHLAGAHEQYF
TGTGCCAGCAGCCATTTAGCGGGAGCCCACGAGCAGTACTTC
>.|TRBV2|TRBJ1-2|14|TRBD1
CASSGQGFNYGYTF
TGTGCCAGCAGCGGACAGGGTTTTAACTATGGCTACACCTTC
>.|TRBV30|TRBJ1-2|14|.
CAWRRRDGPYGYTF
TGTGCCTGGAGGCGGAGGGACGGCCCCTATGGCTACACCTTC
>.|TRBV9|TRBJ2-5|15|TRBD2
CASSYSGTSFETQYF
TGTGCCAGCAGCTACTCGGGGACTAGCTTTGAGACCCAGTACTTC